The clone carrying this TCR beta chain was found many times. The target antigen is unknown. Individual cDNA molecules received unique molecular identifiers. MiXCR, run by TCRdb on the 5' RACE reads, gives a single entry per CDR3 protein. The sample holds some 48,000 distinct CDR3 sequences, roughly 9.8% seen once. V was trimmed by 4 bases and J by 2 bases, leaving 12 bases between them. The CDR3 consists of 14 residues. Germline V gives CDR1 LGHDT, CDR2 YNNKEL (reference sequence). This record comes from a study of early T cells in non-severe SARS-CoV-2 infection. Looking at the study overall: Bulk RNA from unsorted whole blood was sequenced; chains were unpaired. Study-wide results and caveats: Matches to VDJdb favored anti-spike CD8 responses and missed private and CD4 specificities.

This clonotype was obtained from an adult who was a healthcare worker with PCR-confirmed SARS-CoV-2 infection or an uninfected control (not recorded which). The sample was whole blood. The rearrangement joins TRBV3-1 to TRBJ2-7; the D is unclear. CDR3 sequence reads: CASSLGPSPYEQYF. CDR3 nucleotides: TGTGCCAGCAGCCTCGGACCCAGCCCCTACGAGCAGTACTTC.